These 23 T cell receptor beta chains share one sample of origin, sequenced in a study of regulatory T cells in long-lasting Graves disease. The time point: newly diagnosed GD, antithyroid drugs for less than 3 months. Following extraction of RNA from PBMCs, that RNA was used to make the TCR library. Investigators prepared the TCR beta libraries by applying iRepertoire HTBI primers and Arm-PCR of CDR3 regions. Using its own MiXCR run on the multiplex PCR reads, TCRdb lists one record per CDR3 protein. The sample records 400,000 to 500,000 distinct CDR3 sequences, around 15% being singletons. This same sample was also taken into another study, of T cells in Graves' hyperthyroidism and ophthalmopathy.

Here the sequenced sample was peripheral blood mononuclear cells (PBMCs), taken at new diagnosis, from a patient treated with antithyroid drugs. These receptors came from a woman between 50 and 59 years old with Graves disease.

Ten or more counts support this clonotype. The rearrangement links TRBV6-2 or TRBV6-3 to TRBJ2-7; no firm D call. Trimming cost V 5 bases and J 5 bases, with 10 bases left between them. The CDR3 totals 12 residues. Germline V gene data show CDR1 as MNHEY and CDR2 as SVGEGT. In nucleotides, the CDR3 is TGTGCCAGCAGTCCCCAGCCAAACGAGCAGTACTTC. It encodes CASSPQPNEQYF.

Only a few counts were recorded for this clonotype. The CDR3 reads CASTPKGGNYGYTF. Written as DNA, the CDR3 is TGTGCCAGCACCCCAAAGGGGGGAAACTATGGCTACACCTTC. The chain is built from TRBV3-1 and TRBJ1-2, with D perhaps matching TRBD1 (6 bases). V was shortened by 7 bases and J by 2 bases, with 14 bases between the two germline ends. The CDR3 runs 14 residues. Germline-derived CDR1 and CDR2 are LGHDT and YNNKEL (reference sequence).

This sequence joins TRBV9 and TRBJ2-1; tentative D call: TRBD2 (6 bases). Per the germline V gene, CDR1 is SGDLS and CDR2 is YYNGEE. V was shortened by 0 bases and J by 7 bases, with 17 bases between the two germline ends. The CDR3 totals 16 residues. CDR3 protein: CASSVEGTGVSNEQFF. The CDR3 DNA follows: TGTGCCAGCAGCGTAGAAGGGACTGGCGTTTCGAATGAGCAGTTCTTC.

The gene calls are TRBV30 and TRBJ2-7; tentative D call: TRBD1 (7 bases). This CDR3 is 14 amino acids long. Per the germline V gene, CDR1 is GTSNPN and CDR2 is SVGIG (reference sequence). Trimming pared 5 bases from V and 3 bases from J, leaving 17 bases between. This chain's CDR3 is CAWGGTVGLYEQYF. DNA for the CDR3: TGTGCCTGGGGAGGGACAGTCGGGCTCTACGAGCAGTACTTC.

At least ten counts were recorded for this clonotype. The V call is TRBV28, the J call TRBJ2-1, with D possibly matching TRBD2 (6 bases). This CDR3 has 14 amino acids. Trimming left V 5 bases short and J 5 bases short, with 13 bases between. Germline loops: CDR1 MDHEN, CDR2 SYDVKM. As DNA, the CDR3 is TGTGCCAGCAGTCCTTCGGGAGTGAACAATGAGCAGTTCTTC. Its translation: CASSPSGVNNEQFF.

The chain couples TRBV27 to TRBJ2-1, with 10 positions matching TRBD2. Germline loops: CDR1 MNHEY, CDR2 SMNVEV (reference sequence). The CDR3 covers 18 residues. Trimming at V came to 2 bases and at J to 1 base, leaving 8 bases not matched to a gene. The CDR3 DNA is TGTGCCAGCAGTTTACGTCCAGGTAGCGGGAGGTCCTACAATGAGCAGTTCTTC. Translating gives CASSLRPGSGRSYNEQFF.

This chain joins TRBV6-5 and TRBJ2-1; D might be TRBD1 (6 bases). Trimming pared 0 bases from V and 7 bases from J, leaving 7 bases between. Germline V gene data show CDR1 as MNHEY and CDR2 as SVGAGI. This CDR3 has 13 residues. This CDR3 reads CASSYSRGNEQFF. For the CDR3, the DNA is TGTGCCAGCAGTTACTCAAGGGGGAATGAGCAGTTCTTC.

This chain connects TRBV7-3 to TRBJ2-1; 7 nucleotides agree with TRBD2. V was clipped by 1 base and J by 3 bases; unmatched bases: 12. The CDR3 length is 18 residues. Germline assignment: CDR1 SGHTA and CDR2 FQGTGA. CDR3 nucleotides: TGTGCCAGCAGCTTAAATGGGCTAGCGGACCCTCACTACAATGAGCAGTTCTTC. Translating gives CASSLNGLADPHYNEQFF. The full variable domain, completed using reference TRBV7-3 and TRBJ2-1, is GAGVSQTPSNKVTEKGKYVELRCDPISGHTALYWYRQSLGQGPEFLIYFQGTGAADDSGLPNDRFFAVRPEGSVSTLKIQRTERGDSAVYLCASSLNGLADPHYNEQFFGPGTRLTVL.

The CDR3 is CATSTGSSYEQYF. The CDR3 bases are TGTGCCACTTCGACGGGAAGCTCCTACGAGCAGTACTTC. The chain is built from TRBV7-8 and TRBJ2-7; D is possibly TRBD2 (5 bases). The CDR3 has 13 amino acids. V was trimmed by 10 bases and J by 0 bases, leaving 13 bases between them. The V gene's germline CDR1 is SGHVS and CDR2 FQNEAQ.

In its sample, this clonotype was seen many times. V and J are TRBV20-1 and TRBJ2-5; TRBD1 aligns across 9 bases. The CDR3 contains 14 residues. V gave up 7 bases and J gave up 5 bases; unmatched junction bases: 11. Germline-derived CDR1 and CDR2 are DFQATT and SNEGSKA (reference sequence). The CDR3 reads CSGTQGASLETQYF. The CDR3 nucleotides are TGCAGTGGCACACAGGGGGCCTCTTTGGAGACCCAGTACTTC.

The chain links TRBV18 to TRBJ2-7, with D perhaps matching TRBD1 (5 bases). The CDR3 consists of 15 residues. V was trimmed by 3 bases and J by 1 base, leaving 13 bases between them. Germline assignment: CDR1 KGHSH and CDR2 LQKENI. The CDR3 bases are TGTGCCAGCTCACCCCGGCAGGGCCTTTCCTACGAGCAGTACTTC. It translates to CASSPRQGLSYEQYF. Full variable domain (remainder filled in from reference TRBV18 and TRBJ2-7): NAGVMQNPRHLVRRRGQEARLRCSPMKGHSHVYWYRQLPEEGLKFMVYLQKENIIDESGMPKERFSAEFPKEGPSILRIQQVVRGDSAAYFCASSPRQGLSYEQYFGPGTRLTVT.

About this clonotype itself: A much more abundant neighbour one base away suggests this may be a read error. The rearrangement joins TRBV18 to TRBJ2-2; D remains ambiguous. The CDR3 runs to 14 residues. V was pared by 2 bases and J by 1 base, with 5 bases between. The germline V gene has CDR1 KGHSH and CDR2 LQKENI. The DNA for the CDR3 is TGTGCCAGCTCACCAGGGGAGAACACCGGGGAGCTGTTTTTT. Amino acid sequence: CASSPGENTGELFF.

The CDR3 nucleotides are TGTGCCAGCAGTTTAATTCAATACGAGCAGTACTTC. Translation: CASSLIQYEQYF. The chain employs TRBV6-2 or TRBV6-3 and TRBJ2-7; D is unresolved. The CDR3 is 12 amino acids. CDR1 is MNHEY, CDR2 SVGEGT, per germline. V was shortened by 4 bases and J by 4 bases, with 8 bases between the two germline ends.

This sequence joins TRBV18 and TRBJ1-3, with D unclear. Germline CDR1 is KGHSH and CDR2 is LQKENI. The CDR3 runs to 16 residues. Trimming took 2 bases from V and 1 from J, leaving 12 bases between them. The CDR3 DNA follows: TGTGCCAGCTCACCATTCGAACACAGTTCTGGAAACACCATATATTTT. This sequence encodes CASSPFEHSSGNTIYF.

The chain employs TRBV25-1 and TRBJ2-1; tentatively, D is TRBD2 (6 bases). In germline, CDR1 is MGHDK, CDR2 SYGVNS. There are 12 residues in the CDR3. V was pared by 10 bases and J by 10 bases, with 17 bases between. Here the CDR3 reads CANRREEDEQFF. The CDR3, as DNA: TGTGCCAATAGAAGGGAGGAAGACGAGCAGTTCTTC.

The CDR3 region has the DNA TGTGCCAGCTCACCACCGGGACAGGGGTACAATGAGCAGTTCTTC. This sequence encodes CASSPPGQGYNEQFF. The chain joins TRBV18 to TRBJ2-1; 10 positions match TRBD1. Germline assignment: CDR1 KGHSH and CDR2 LQKENI. Germline trimming cut 0 bases from V and 4 bases from J; bases unmatched to any gene: 0. This CDR3 region has 15 residues.

This clonotype has more than one count but fewer than ten. Just one base apart from a much larger clone, this may be a read error. V and J are TRBV20-1 and TRBJ1-1, with unresolved D. The CDR3 consists of 12 residues. Germline values: CDR1 DFQATT, CDR2 SNEGSKA (reference sequence). CDR3 in DNA: TGCAGTGCTAGAAGGCCCAGGACTGAAGCTTCCTTT. Its translation is CSARRPRTEASF.

This clonotype was observed many times. The chain carries TRBV12-3 or TRBV12-4 and TRBJ2-3; 10 nucleotides agree with TRBD2. V dropped 3 bases and J dropped 3; count of bases not matched to a gene: 3. This CDR3 comprises 15 residues. DNA for the CDR3: TGTGCCAGCAGTTTCAGCGGGAGGGCGACAGATACGCAGTATTTT. Protein sequence: CASSFSGRATDTQYF.

This clonotype came up many times. The rearrangement uses TRBV9 and TRBJ1-2, with D maybe TRBD1 (5 bases). The germline V and J ends were trimmed by 3 bases and 1 base, with 13 bases remaining between them. Germline lookup yields CDR1 SGDLS and CDR2 YYNGEE. This CDR3 has 15 amino acids. The CDR3 loop is CASSAGRLVNYGYTF. The CDR3 DNA is TGTGCCAGCAGCGCGGGACGTCTAGTTAACTATGGCTACACCTTC.

This clonotype was seen at least ten times. CDR3 sequence (DNA): TGTGCCAGCAGCTTAGCAGGCAGAAGCGACACAGATACGCAGTATTTT. Translated: CASSLAGRSDTDTQYF. The chain recombines TRBV7-2 with TRBJ2-3; no clear D. V gave up 0 bases and J gave up 2 bases, with 12 bases separating them. Germline CDR1 SGHTA, CDR2 FQGNSA. The CDR3 runs 16 residues.

This clonotype showed up many times. This chain links TRBV6-1 with TRBJ1-2; TRBD1 matches at 11 bases. The junction had 9 bases not matched to a gene; V was cut back by 2 bases and J by 4 bases. Germline-derived CDR1 and CDR2 are MNHNS and SASEGT. CDR3 length equals 17 residues. The CDR3 sequence is CASSEYSGGTGGYGYTF. The CDR3 nucleotides read TGTGCCAGCAGTGAATACTCAGGAGGGACAGGGGGCTATGGCTACACCTTC.

This clonotype was recorded many times. The J gene is TRBJ1-1, the V gene TRBV28, with 9 bases aligning to TRBD1. Germline values: CDR1 MDHEN, CDR2 SYDVKM. The V segment lost 4 bases and the J segment 6 bases; nucleotides outside the gene matches: 21. CDR3 length equals 19 residues. The CDR3 is CASSSYVSDRGRGGSEAFF. The CDR3 DNA is TGTGCCAGCAGTTCTTATGTTTCGGACAGGGGCCGCGGAGGTTCTGAAGCTTTCTTT.

This clonotype showed up many times. The genes are TRBV30 and TRBJ2-7; 8 nucleotides match TRBD1. The trim removed 4 bases at V and 3 bases at J, leaving 11 bases unmatched. The CDR3 is made up of 15 amino acids. Looked up from germline, CDR1 is GTSNPN and CDR2 is SVGIG (reference sequence). The CDR3 region has the DNA TGTGCCTGGACTACCGGGACAGGCATCATCTACGAGCAGTACTTC. Translation gives CAWTTGTGIIYEQYF. The whole variable domain, filled in from reference TRBV30 and TRBJ2-7, reads SQTIHQWPATLVQPVGSPLSLECTVEGTSNPNLYWYRQAAGRGLQLLFYSVGIGQISSEVPQNLSASRPQDRQFILSSKKLLLSDSGFYLCAWTTGTGIIYEQYFGPGTRLTVT.